The 30 T cell receptor beta chains listed next were all sequenced from one sample in a study of blood T cell repertoires in COVID-19. This table comes from immunoSEQ multiplex PCR, and its TCRdb copy is limited to in-frame clones, with some not included. This table has over 50,000 clones, roughly 80% appearing once. The source material was peripheral blood. Receptors originate from a man in his 70s with acute or convalescent COVID-19.

The chain is built from TRBV5-4 and TRBJ1-3; 10 positions agree with TRBD1. V dropped 5 bases and J dropped 7; count of bases not matched to a gene: 12. CDR1 is SGHNT and CDR2 is YYREEE in the germline V gene (reference sequence). The CDR3 spans 16 residues. CDR3 loop: CASSSGVGTGVNTIYF. DNA for the CDR3: TGTGCCAGCAGTTCCGGGGTTGGGACAGGGGTTAACACCATATATTTT. Drawing the rest from reference TRBV5-4 and TRBJ1-3, the complete variable domain is ETGVTQSPTHLIKTRGQQVTLRCSSQSGHNTVSWYQQALGQGPQFIFQYYREEENGRGNFPPRFSGLQFPNYSSELNVNALELDDSALYLCASSSGVGTGVNTIYFGEGSWLTVV.

V usage is TRBV4-1 and J usage is TRBJ1-3, with 11 bases identical to TRBD1. The V gene end was trimmed by 0 bases and the J gene end by 8 bases; junction bases not matched to a gene: 3. The CDR3 has 15 amino acids. Looked up from germline, CDR1 is MGHRA and CDR2 is YSYEKL. CDR3 nucleotides: TGCGCCAGCAGCCAAGATGGGGACAGGGGGGACACCATATATTTT. Its protein is CASSQDGDRGDTIYF.

The V gene is TRBV6-4, the J gene TRBJ2-3, with D hard to call. V was clipped by 7 bases and J by 1 base, with 12 bases between them. Germline V gene sequence: CDR1 MRHNA, CDR2 SNTAGT. The CDR3 is 14 amino acids. The CDR3 protein is CASTSSSGTDTQYF. CDR3 nucleotides: TGTGCCAGCACCTCTAGTTCAGGCACAGATACGCAGTATTTT.

This chain uses TRBV5-1 with TRBJ2-3; TRBD1 agrees at 7 bases. The ends lost 9 bases at V and 6 bases at J; junction bases unmatched: 13. CDR3 size: 14 residues. CDR1 and CDR2 (germline): SGHRS, YFSETQ. The CDR3 region has the DNA TGCGCCACCCGACCGGGACAGACCGATGATACGCAGTATTTT. Residues: CATRPGQTDDTQYF. Full variable domain (rest looked up from reference TRBV5-1 and TRBJ2-3): KAGVTQTPRYLIKTRGQQVTLSCSPISGHRSVSWYQQTPGQGLQFLFEYFSETQRNKGNFPGRFSGRQFSNSRSEMNVSTLELGDSALYLCATRPGQTDDTQYFGPGTRLTVL.

This clone occurred once. The chain joins TRBV21-1 to TRBJ2-2; the D call TRBD2 from the table was never checked on the DNA. TRBV21-1 is termed a pseudogene. The CDR3 extends over 17 amino acids. CDR3 coding DNA: TGTGCCAGCAGCAAAGTTATACGGGGGGGCGACACCGGGGAGCTGTTTTTT. It is translated as CASSKVIRGGDTGELFF.

This clone appeared once. The rearrangement uses TRBV18 and TRBJ1-5; tentative D call: TRBD1 (6 bases). The V gene lost 3 bases and the J gene lost 4 bases, with 10 bases spanning the gap. Looked up from germline, CDR1 is KGHSH and CDR2 is LQKENI. The CDR3 sequence is 14 residues long. CDR3 sequence reads: CASSPSDRNQPQHF. CDR3 nucleotide sequence: TGTGCCAGCTCACCCTCGGACAGAAATCAGCCCCAGCATTTT.

This chain joins TRBV5-4 and TRBJ2-2; a possible D gene is TRBD2 (7 bases). Germline CDR1 and CDR2: SGHNT and YYREEE (reference sequence). Trimming cost V 3 bases and J 7 bases, with 19 bases left between them. CDR3 length equals 16 residues. CDR3 sequence reads: CASSWGRGGSGGELFF. CDR3 coding DNA: TGTGCCAGCAGCTGGGGAAGGGGGGGCTCTGGCGGGGAGCTGTTTTTT.

This sequence joins TRBV6-1 and TRBJ1-2, with 7 bases that match TRBD1. This CDR3 spans 16 amino acids. CDR1 is MNHNS and CDR2 is SASEGT in the germline V gene. V lost 3 bases to trimming and J lost 4 bases; unmatched junction nucleotides: 11. In DNA form, the CDR3 reads TGTGCCAGCAGTGATCCCGAAGGGGGCCAGGGCTATGGCTACACCTTC. It is translated as CASSDPEGGQGYGYTF.

The genes are TRBV2 and TRBJ1-2; 7 positions agree with TRBD1. Trimming cost V 5 bases and J 8 bases; bases outside gene matches: 8. The CDR3 totals 13 residues. Germline V gives CDR1 SNHLY, CDR2 FYNNEI. The CDR3 loop reads CASSYTTGRGYTF. CDR3 in DNA: TGTGCCAGCAGTTATACGACAGGGCGGGGCTACACCTTC.

The chain joins TRBV2 to TRBJ2-7, with D perhaps matching TRBD1 (5 bases). The CDR3 covers 14 residues. Trimming stripped 7 bases from V and 0 bases from J, with 13 bases between. Per germline, CDR1 SNHLY and CDR2 FYNNEI. The CDR3 loop is CASTQGVGSYEQYF. CDR3 DNA sequence: TGTGCCAGCACCCAAGGGGTAGGCTCCTACGAGCAGTACTTC. Based on the CDR3 plus reference TRBV2 and TRBJ2-7, the full variable domain is EPEVTQTPSHQVTQMGQEVILRCVPISNHLYFYWYRQILGQKVEFLVSFYNNEISEKSEIFDDQFSVERPDGSNFTLKIRSTKLEDSAMYFCASTQGVGSYEQYFGPGTRLTVT.

This clone occurred once. V gene TRBV5-1 combines with J gene TRBJ2-3; tentative D call: TRBD2 (5 bases). The CDR3 loop spans 13 amino acids. The V gene's germline CDR1 is SGHRS and CDR2 YFSETQ. V was trimmed by 5 bases and J by 6 bases, leaving 13 bases between them. CDR3 region: CASSNEGVDTQYF. CDR3 bases: TGCGCCAGCAGTAATGAGGGCGTCGATACGCAGTATTTT.

DNA of the CDR3: TGTGCTAGTGGCCTTCTGGGGGGTGAGCCCCAGCATTTT. Its protein is CASGLLGGEPQHF. This chain links TRBV12-5 with TRBJ1-5, with a possible D match to TRBD1 (5 bases). This CDR3 comprises 13 residues. The germline V and J ends were trimmed by 6 bases and 8 bases, with 14 bases remaining between them. CDR1 is LGHNT and CDR2 is FRNRAP in the germline V gene.

The chain carries TRBV19 and TRBJ1-4; D is unresolved. The ends were cut back, 3 bases at V and 0 bases at J, with 11 bases in the middle. From germline, CDR1 is LNHDA and CDR2 SQIVND (reference sequence). The CDR3 runs to 16 residues. Here the CDR3 reads CASSISPSATNEKLFF. In DNA, the CDR3 is TGTGCCAGTAGTATTAGCCCCTCTGCAACTAATGAAAAACTGTTTTTT.

This chain joins TRBV7-3 and TRBJ2-7, with 8 bases identical to TRBD2. This CDR3 is 14 amino acids long. The germline V gene has CDR1 SGHTA and CDR2 FQGTGA. The trim removed 4 bases at V and 3 bases at J, leaving 5 bases unmatched. The CDR3 coding sequence is TGTGCCAGCAGCTCCCAGGCGGGGGGCTACGAGCAGTACTTC. This gives the protein CASSSQAGGYEQYF. Full variable domain (rest looked up from reference TRBV7-3 and TRBJ2-7): GAGVSQTPSNKVTEKGKYVELRCDPISGHTALYWYRQSLGQGPEFLIYFQGTGAADDSGLPNDRFFAVRPEGSVSTLKIQRTERGDSAVYLCASSSQAGGYEQYFGPGTRLTVT.

This chain links TRBV5-1 with TRBJ2-3; D might be TRBD2 (6 bases). V lost 0 bases and J lost 2, with 10 bases in between. The CDR3 runs 15 residues. CDR1 and CDR2 from the germline V gene are SGHRS and YFSETQ. For the CDR3, the DNA is TGCGCCAGCAGCTTGGCACTAGCAAACACAGATACGCAGTATTTT. This encodes CASSLALANTDTQYF.

This chain joins TRBV7-8 and TRBJ1-2, with D unclear. CDR3 size: 13 residues. Trimming took off 1 base at V and 4 bases at J, with 7 bases between the two ends. The germline V gene encodes CDR1 SGHVS and CDR2 FQNEAQ. The CDR3 region is CASSLGSGYGYTF. The CDR3 region has the DNA TGTGCCAGCAGCTTAGGATCCGGCTATGGCTACACCTTC.

The chain recombines TRBV6-5 with TRBJ1-2; the match to TRBD1 covers 8 bases. CDR3 length: 10 amino acids. The germline gives CDR1 MNHEY, CDR2 SVGAGI. V trimming: 11 bases; J trimming: 8 bases; junction bases outside the gene matches: 4. CDR3 in DNA: TGTGCCTGCACAGGGGGGGGCTACACCTTC. Its protein is CACTGGGYTF.

The J gene is TRBJ2-2, the V gene TRBV10-1; the D gene is possibly TRBD1 (6 bases). V gave up 4 bases and J gave up 3 bases, with 12 bases separating them. Germline V gives CDR1 WNHNN, CDR2 SYGVQD (reference sequence). The CDR3 runs 15 residues. CDR3: CASSGRGLHTGELFF. DNA for the CDR3: TGCGCCAGCAGTGGTAGGGGGTTACACACCGGGGAGCTGTTTTTT.

The V call is TRBV5-6, the J call TRBJ2-7; D remains ambiguous. This CDR3 has 13 amino acids. The germline gives CDR1 SGHDT, CDR2 YYEEEE. The germline V and J ends were trimmed by 4 bases and 2 bases, with 10 bases remaining between them. As DNA, the CDR3 is TGTGCCAGCAGCGAGGCCACCACCTACGAGCAGTACTTC. Encoded protein: CASSEATTYEQYF.

The rearrangement links TRBV7-8 to TRBJ1-2; a possible D gene is TRBD1 (5 bases). Trimming removed 3 bases at V and 7 bases at J, with 12 bases between. The CDR3 contains 13 residues. Germline V gene sequence: CDR1 SGHVS, CDR2 FQNEAQ. CDR3 residues: CASSLVGGSGYTF. Here the CDR3 DNA reads TGTGCCAGCAGCTTGGTGGGGGGAAGTGGCTACACCTTC.

This chain links TRBV4-2 with TRBJ2-7, with TRBD2 matching over 10 bases. Germline CDR1 LGHNA, CDR2 YNFKEQ. After removal of 1 base from V and 1 base from J, the junction contained 4 bases not matched to a gene. This CDR3 spans 16 amino acids. The CDR3 sequence is CASSQGTSGNSYEQYF. The CDR3, as DNA: TGTGCCAGCAGCCAAGGGACTAGCGGCAATTCCTACGAGCAGTACTTC.

V and J are TRBV5-1 and TRBJ2-1; 7 nucleotides agree with TRBD2. Germline-derived CDR1 and CDR2 are SGHRS and YFSETQ. This CDR3 has 18 residues. V was clipped by 0 bases and J by 0 bases; unmatched bases: 9. The CDR3 here is CASSLARRLAVSYNEQFF. The CDR3 nucleotides read TGCGCCAGCAGCTTGGCCAGAAGGCTAGCGGTCTCCTACAATGAGCAGTTCTTC.

The CDR3 protein is CASSSGQAGEQFF. The CDR3 coding sequence is TGTGCCAGCAGCTCCGGACAGGCTGGTGAGCAGTTCTTC. V gene TRBV12-3 or TRBV12-4 combines with J gene TRBJ2-1, with 7 bases lining up with TRBD1. J was trimmed by 9 bases and V by 6 bases; bases with no gene match: 8. The CDR3 has 13 residues.

This chain joins TRBV18 and TRBJ1-5, with TRBD1 matching over 9 bases. CDR3 length: 17 residues. The germline V gene has CDR1 KGHSH and CDR2 LQKENI. V was pared by 3 bases and J by 3 bases, with 9 bases of the junction left unmatched. The CDR3 sequence: CASSPTTGGSFNQPQHF. CDR3 in DNA: TGTGCCAGCTCACCGACGACAGGGGGTTCTTTCAATCAGCCCCAGCATTTT.

Here the CDR3 DNA reads TGCGCCAGCAGCCAATTCGGGGACACTGAAGCTTTCTTT. This translates into CASSQFGDTEAFF. The chain links TRBV4-1 to TRBJ1-1, with D unresolved. CDR1 and CDR2 (germline): MGHRA, YSYEKL. With 2 bases removed from V and 3 bases from J, the gap between germline ends came to 7 bases. The CDR3 consists of 13 residues.

This chain uses TRBV6-5 with TRBJ1-1, with TRBD1 as a possible D gene (6 bases). CDR1 and CDR2 (germline): MNHEY, SVGAGI. CDR3 length: 14 residues. Trimming took off 0 bases at V and 11 bases at J, with 16 bases between the two ends. The CDR3 DNA reads as TGTGCCAGCAGTTACTCGGGGACACCTCTTCTGGCTTTCTTT. Translation: CASSYSGTPLLAFF.

This rearrangement joins TRBV5-1 to TRBJ2-1, with D tentatively TRBD2 (6 bases). Trimming pared 0 bases from V and 5 bases from J, leaving 18 bases between. The germline V gene has CDR1 SGHRS and CDR2 YFSETQ. This CDR3 has 17 amino acids. The CDR3: CASSLVVLAKGNNEQFF. The CDR3 bases are TGCGCCAGCAGCTTGGTGGTACTAGCCAAGGGCAACAATGAGCAGTTCTTC.

This chain connects TRBV19 to TRBJ1-2; TRBD1 aligns across 7 bases. Germline CDR1 reads LNHDA; CDR2 reads SQIVND (reference sequence). The trim removed 4 bases at V and 4 bases at J, leaving 3 bases unmatched. This CDR3 has 13 amino acids. The CDR3 sequence: CASSRGQFYGYTF. The CDR3, as DNA: TGTGCCAGTAGTAGGGGACAGTTCTATGGCTACACCTTC.

This clone has just one count. Written as DNA, the CDR3 is TGCAGCGTGCCCCTGGGAGGGTACCAAGAGACCCAGTACTTC. This translates into CSVPLGGYQETQYF. The genes are TRBV29-1 and TRBJ2-5; TRBD2 matches at 7 bases. This CDR3 is 14 amino acids long. Germline loops: CDR1 SQVTM, CDR2 ANQGSEA. Unmatched junction bases numbered 7, after V lost 6 bases and J lost 0 bases.

The chain carries TRBV5-1 and TRBJ1-4; 7 bases align to TRBD1. Germline CDR1 and CDR2: SGHRS and YFSETQ. The J segment lost 0 bases and the V segment lost 0 bases, leaving 11 bases of the junction unmatched. This CDR3 spans 19 amino acids. The CDR3 sequence: CASSLGLGQDEATNEKLFF. The CDR3 DNA is TGCGCCAGCAGCTTGGGCCTAGGACAGGATGAAGCAACTAATGAAAAACTGTTTTTT.